This T cell receptor (beta chain) was recovered during a study of cytomegalovirus exposure and HLA in healthy donors. Across the study: When 398 donors were genotyped, about 81% of them were found to fall in the Caucasian-associated ancestry cluster.

The CDR3 runs 14 residues. V lost 11 bases and J 4 bases, leaving 18 bases between the germline ends. Germline-derived CDR1 and CDR2 are ENHRY and SYGVKD. 60 Vbeta and 13 Jbeta primers were used in PCR. Authors' analysis steps: The authors later counted some 76 million unique TCR beta chains, some 10 million of them shared. Profiled with immunoSEQ multiplex PCR; TCRdb holds only in-frame clones, not every one. V and J calls and clone size are those listed in that table; D and trimming were worked out from the DNA. The data hold more than 70,000 clones, with 65% to 80% observed a single time. This chain links TRBV10-3 with TRBJ1-3; possibly TRBD1 for D (5 bases). Sequencing was done on a sample of PBMCs. The source is a man aged 35 to 55 in good health and CMV-seronegative. The DNA of the CDR3 is TGTGCCTCGGAGGGCTCAGGGAGGGGAAACACCATATATTTT. Amino acid sequence: CASEGSGRGNTIYF.